What follows is one TCR beta chain and its context. Its antigen is unknown. This sample was taken from a study of CD8 T cells in ankylosing spondylitis. Trimming removed 0 bases at V and 3 bases at J, with 16 bases between. Germline-derived CDR1 and CDR2 are SGHRS and YFSETQ. The CDR3 has 16 amino acids. Each CDR3 protein is one row after TCRdb ran MiXCR on the 5' RACE reads. In the table there are roughly 440,000 distinct CDR3 sequences, roughly a sixth of which are singletons. The study's findings and limits: Seemingly distinctive of ankylosing spondylitis blood was a TCR beta motif formed by eight highly homologous variants. Disease-linked clones reportedly concentrated significantly in matched ankylosing spondylitis synovial fluid.

Specimen: blood, either unsorted or a sorted T cell fraction (not recorded which). The chain joins TRBV5-1 to TRBJ2-7; D is unclear. This TCR was recovered from a male donor with ankylosing spondylitis. The CDR3 here is CASSLGVGPASYEQYF. Written as DNA, the CDR3 is TGCGCCAGCAGCTTGGGTGTGGGCCCCGCCAGCTACGAGCAGTACTTC.